A selection of T cell receptor beta chains follows, all from one sample in a study of T-cell reconstitution after alpha-beta-depleted transplantation in children. TCRdb re-analysed the PCR reads in MiXCR, keeping a single row per CDR3 protein. This table has hundreds of thousands of distinct CDR3 sequences, about 14% appearing once. The sequencing here drew on PBMCs, taken from the stem cell graft. These receptors came from a human donor who donated a stem cell graft to a child with Fanconi anemia. Each CDR3 is given with its conserved first and last residue. Fields, in order: J gene, V gene, D gene, clone size, CDR3 DNA, CDR3 protein. The D gene is left open where the match is weak. Not every row has a clone size; where given, it reads once, few, many or a size class.

j_call: TRBJ1-1
v_call: TRBV4-2
d_call: TRBD1
clone_size: many
cdr3_nt: TGTGCCAGCAGCGAAGGGACAGCCATGAACACTGAAGCTTTCTTT
cdr3_aa: CASSEGTAMNTEAFF

j_call: TRBJ2-2
v_call: TRBV9
d_call: TRBD1
clone_size: few
cdr3_nt: TGTGCCAGCAGCACAATACAGGGGTCCGGGGAGCTGTTTTTT
cdr3_aa: CASSTIQGSGELFF

j_call: TRBJ2-7
v_call: TRBV25-1
d_call: NA
clone_size: NA
cdr3_nt: TGTGCCAGCAGTGGTGGATGGTGGGACGAGCAGTACTTC
cdr3_aa: CASSGGWWDEQYF

j_call: TRBJ2-1
v_call: TRBV11-2
d_call: NA
clone_size: few
cdr3_nt: TGTGCCAGCAGCTTAGGCCCGGTCAGCTCCTACAATGAGCAGTTCTTC
cdr3_aa: CASSLGPVSSYNEQFF

j_call: TRBJ2-1
v_call: TRBV9
d_call: TRBD1
clone_size: NA
cdr3_nt: TGTGCCAGCAGCGTCGGACAGGGGCCGGGCAATGAGCAGTTCTTC
cdr3_aa: CASSVGQGPGNEQFF

j_call: TRBJ1-3
v_call: TRBV20-1
d_call: NA
clone_size: NA
cdr3_nt: TGCAGTGCTAGTCACGACACCATATATTTT
cdr3_aa: CSASHDTIYF

j_call: TRBJ1-1
v_call: TRBV6-2/TRBV6-3
d_call: NA
clone_size: NA
cdr3_nt: TGTGCCAGCAGTTACATGGGCAACACTGAAGCTTTCTTT
cdr3_aa: CASSYMGNTEAFF

j_call: TRBJ2-1
v_call: TRBV5-1
d_call: NA
clone_size: NA
cdr3_nt: TGCGCCAGCAGCTTTGAGACAGCGGAGCAGTTCTTC
cdr3_aa: CASSFETAEQFF

j_call: TRBJ2-3
v_call: TRBV27
d_call: TRBD2
clone_size: few
cdr3_nt: TGTGCCAGCAGTTTATCGAAGGCGGGGGGCACAGATACGCAGTATTTT
cdr3_aa: CASSLSKAGGTDTQYF

j_call: TRBJ2-3
v_call: TRBV7-2
d_call: NA
clone_size: few
cdr3_nt: TGTGCCAGCAGCCCACGAGTACGGGGGCCCACAGATACGCAGTATTTT
cdr3_aa: CASSPRVRGPTDTQYF

j_call: TRBJ1-5
v_call: TRBV20-1
d_call: NA
clone_size: many
cdr3_nt: TGCAGTGCTAGAGACGAGGCATTCGGCAATCAGCCCCAGCATTTT
cdr3_aa: CSARDEAFGNQPQHF

j_call: TRBJ1-2
v_call: TRBV5-5
d_call: NA
clone_size: NA
cdr3_nt: TGTGCCAGCAGCTATCTTCTTACAGGTTCCTATGGCTACACCTTC
cdr3_aa: CASSYLLTGSYGYTF

j_call: TRBJ2-5
v_call: TRBV5-8
d_call: NA
clone_size: NA
cdr3_nt: TGTGCCAGCAGCAAGGGCTGGGGGGCCAGAGAGACCCAGTACTTC
cdr3_aa: CASSKGWGARETQYF

j_call: TRBJ1-5
v_call: TRBV7-8
d_call: TRBD1
clone_size: NA
cdr3_nt: TGTGCCAGCAGCTTAGGGACAGGGGGGGACCAGCCCCAGCATTTT
cdr3_aa: CASSLGTGGDQPQHF

j_call: TRBJ1-3
v_call: TRBV7-9
d_call: NA
clone_size: many
cdr3_nt: TGTGCCAGCAGCCAGCAGACAGGAAACACCATATATTTT
cdr3_aa: CASSQQTGNTIYF

j_call: TRBJ1-3
v_call: TRBV7-2
d_call: TRBD1
clone_size: NA
cdr3_nt: TGTGCCAGCAGCTTTACAGGGGGCGGGGACACCATATATTTT
cdr3_aa: CASSFTGGGDTIYF

j_call: TRBJ2-1
v_call: TRBV20-1
d_call: TRBD2
clone_size: NA
cdr3_nt: TGCAGTGCTAAGACTAGCGGCACTGAGCAGTTCTTC
cdr3_aa: CSAKTSGTEQFF

j_call: TRBJ2-1
v_call: TRBV5-1
d_call: NA
clone_size: many
cdr3_nt: TGCGCCAGCAGCTCAAGCGGGACAGGAAGCTCCTACAATGAGCAGTTCTTC
cdr3_aa: CASSSSGTGSSYNEQFF

j_call: TRBJ2-1
v_call: TRBV27
d_call: TRBD1
clone_size: many
cdr3_nt: TGTGCCAGCAGTTTATCTACCCCGACAGGGAATCCCTACAATGAGCAGTTCTTC
cdr3_aa: CASSLSTPTGNPYNEQFF

j_call: TRBJ2-3
v_call: TRBV28
d_call: NA
clone_size: few
cdr3_nt: TGTGCCAGCTGGACCCCGGGGCATTCATTCCGAGGCACAGATACGCAGTATTTT
cdr3_aa: CASWTPGHSFRGTDTQYF

j_call: TRBJ2-3
v_call: TRBV25-1
d_call: TRBD2
clone_size: NA
cdr3_nt: TGTGCCAGCAGAGGGACTAGCGGGGCAACTAGCACAGATACGCAGTATTTT
cdr3_aa: CASRGTSGATSTDTQYF

j_call: TRBJ1-2
v_call: TRBV9
d_call: TRBD1
clone_size: many
cdr3_nt: TGTGCCAGCAGCGTGGGGACAGGGTACTATGGCTACACCTTC
cdr3_aa: CASSVGTGYYGYTF

j_call: TRBJ2-3
v_call: TRBV11-2
d_call: TRBD1
clone_size: many
cdr3_nt: TGTGCCAGCAGCCAGGGACAGGGTAGGGCAGATACGCAGTATTTT
cdr3_aa: CASSQGQGRADTQYF

j_call: TRBJ2-3
v_call: TRBV15
d_call: TRBD2
clone_size: NA
cdr3_nt: TGTGCCACCAGCAGAGATAGCGGGGCTAGCACAGATACGCAGTATTTT
cdr3_aa: CATSRDSGASTDTQYF